This is a list of T cell receptor beta chains from one sample in a study of blood T cell repertoires in COVID-19. TCRdb's table, derived via immunoSEQ multiplex PCR, lists solely in-frame clones and lacks some. Here the sample spans under 55,000 clones, under 95% being singletons. Sequenced input: peripheral blood. The receptors derive from a human donor in a cohort sampled during active COVID-19. Both conserved end residues are part of each CDR3. The D gene is left open where the match is weak. Expanded clones are given a class, and other clones once, few, many or no size at all.

clone_size	v_call	d_call	j_call	cdr3_aa	cdr3_nt
NA	TRBV14	TRBD1	TRBJ1-2	CASSHRYGRDRSNYGYTF	TGTGCCAGCAGCCACAGATATGGGAGGGACAGGTCTAACTATGGCTACACCTTC
NA	TRBV13	NA	TRBJ2-6	CASSLARRGANVLTF	TGTGCCAGCAGCTTAGCGCGGAGAGGGGCCAACGTCCTGACTTTC
NA	TRBV14	TRBD1	TRBJ1-6	CASSQGRTGGSPLHF	TGTGCCAGCAGCCAAGGAAGGACAGGGGGTTCACCCCTCCACTTT
NA	TRBV5-5	NA	TRBJ2-7	CASSLGPTTRYEQYF	TGTGCCAGCAGCTTGGGGCCGACTACCCGCTACGAGCAGTACTTC
NA	TRBV5-1	TRBD2	TRBJ2-5	CASSFLADAPETQYF	TGCGCCAGCAGCTTCCTAGCGGACGCCCCAGAGACCCAGTACTTC
once	TRBV27	TRBD1	TRBJ2-1	CASSLEGWDRGTNEQFF	TGTGCCAGCAGTTTAGAGGGATGGGACAGGGGGACCAATGAGCAGTTCTTC
few	TRBV18	NA	TRBJ1-5	CASSRDTSNQPQHF	TGTGCCAGCTCAAGGGACACCAGCAATCAGCCCCAGCATTTT
NA	TRBV6-5	NA	TRBJ1-1	CASRTLGGTEAFF	TGTGCCAGCAGGACTCTCGGGGGCACTGAAGCTTTCTTT
NA	TRBV25-1	TRBD2	TRBJ2-3	CASSGTSGATDTQYF	TGTGCCAGCAGTGGAACTAGCGGGGCCACAGATACGCAGTATTTT
NA	TRBV5-1	NA	TRBJ1-2	CASRSANYGYTF	TGCGCCAGCCGTTCCGCTAACTATGGCTACACCTTC
NA	TRBV4-2	NA	TRBJ2-6	CASSRNLAGRAGANVLTF	TGTGCCAGCAGCCGAAATCTGGCAGGTAGAGCTGGGGCCAACGTCCTGACTTTC
NA	TRBV5-1	TRBD2	TRBJ2-7	CASSSPGLAGGEQYF	TGCGCCAGCAGCTCACCGGGACTAGCGGGAGGCGAGCAGTACTTC
NA	TRBV7-2	NA	TRBJ2-3	CASLLGLPGDTQYF	TGTGCCAGCCTCCTGGGACTCCCGGGGGATACGCAGTATTTT
once	TRBV29-1	NA	TRBJ2-5	CSVRPGQETQYF	TGCAGCGTTCGTCCAGGGCAAGAGACCCAGTACTTC
NA	TRBV24-1	NA	TRBJ1-2	CATSDPTANYGYTF	TGTGCCACCAGTGACCCCACGGCTAACTATGGCTACACCTTC
NA	TRBV18	TRBD1	TRBJ1-1	CASSSYVTGKSEAFF	TGTGCCAGCTCTAGCTATGTGACAGGGAAAAGTGAAGCTTTCTTT
NA	TRBV7-8	TRBD1	TRBJ1-4	CASSVGQGVLEKLFF	TGTGCCAGCAGCGTGGGACAGGGGGTTTTGGAAAAACTGTTTTTT
NA	TRBV6-5	NA	TRBJ1-1	CASSYQLTVNTEAFF	TGTGCCAGCAGTTACCAACTTACAGTTAACACTGAAGCTTTCTTT
few	TRBV25-1	TRBD1	TRBJ1-3	CASGTGGGNTIYF	TGTGCCAGCGGGACAGGGGGTGGAAACACCATATATTTT
NA	TRBV7-9	NA	TRBJ2-2	CASSLVLQRRNTGELFF	TGTGCCAGCAGCTTAGTACTTCAGCGGAGGAACACCGGGGAGCTGTTTTTT
NA	TRBV7-3	TRBD1	TRBJ2-5	CASSSTGLETQYF	TGTGCCAGCAGCTCGACAGGGCTCGAGACCCAGTACTTC
medium-sized	TRBV5-1	TRBD2	TRBJ2-2	CASTSSGIGAGELFF	TGCGCCAGCACGTCTAGCGGGATAGGCGCCGGGGAGCTGTTTTTT
NA	TRBV10-1	TRBD2	TRBJ2-1	CASSRSSGNEQFF	TGCGCCAGCAGTCGGTCTAGCGGTAATGAGCAGTTCTTC
NA	TRBV7-2	TRBD2	TRBJ2-5	CASSFGSGGGFGTQYF	TGTGCCAGCAGCTTCGGTAGCGGGGGGGGCTTTGGGACCCAGTACTTC
NA	TRBV18	TRBD1	TRBJ2-1	CASSPSRGFGNEQFF	TGTGCCAGCTCACCTAGCAGGGGGTTCGGCAATGAGCAGTTCTTC
NA	TRBV5-6	NA	TRBJ2-5	CASSFNGGKETQYF	TGTGCCAGCAGCTTTAACGGGGGAAAAGAGACCCAGTACTTC
NA	TRBV5-8	NA	TRBJ2-7	CASSLTSASSYEQYF	TGTGCCAGCAGCCTGACTTCTGCGAGCTCCTACGAGCAGTACTTC
NA	TRBV6-5	TRBD1	TRBJ2-6	CASSFDRAGANVLTF	TGTGCCAGCAGTTTTGACAGGGCTGGGGCCAACGTCCTGACTTTC
NA	TRBV6-5	NA	TRBJ1-1	CASSYSGTPAFF	TGTGCCAGCAGTTACTCAGGGACTCCAGCTTTCTTT
NA	TRBV2	TRBD1	TRBJ1-4	CASSAGTGVDEKLFF	TGTGCCAGCAGTGCCGGGACAGGGGTGGATGAAAAACTGTTTTTT
NA	TRBV12-3/TRBV12-4	NA	TRBJ2-1	CASRRTDPQQFF	TGTGCCAGCAGAAGGACAGACCCGCAGCAGTTCTTC
NA	TRBV28	TRBD1	TRBJ2-7	CASRMTGPYEQYF	TGTGCCAGCAGGATGACAGGGCCCTACGAGCAGTACTTC
NA	TRBV28	NA	TRBJ1-1	CASSLFGRAADTEAFF	TGTGCCAGCAGTTTATTTGGCAGGGCGGCGGACACTGAAGCTTTCTTT
NA	TRBV10-3	NA	TRBJ2-1	CAISGGEGEVLF	TGTGCCATCAGTGGCGGGGAGGGGGAGGTCCTCTTC
NA	TRBV25-1	NA	TRBJ2-3	CASSDRATDTQYF	TGTGCCAGCAGTGACAGGGCCACAGATACGCAGTATTTT
NA	TRBV20-1	TRBD2	TRBJ2-1	CSASPSSGGSEQFF	TGCAGTGCTAGTCCGTCTAGCGGGGGGAGTGAGCAGTTCTTC
NA	TRBV1	NA	TRBJ2-5	CTILPFFLGGPGTQYF	TGCACCATCCTACCCTTTTTTTTGGGGGGGCCGGGGACCCAGTACTTC
NA	TRBV7-3	NA	TRBJ2-1	CASSPGTGNYNEQFF	TGTGCCAGCAGCCCCGGCACAGGTAACTACAATGAGCAGTTCTTC
NA	TRBV7-9	NA	TRBJ1-2	CASSQRGNYGYTF	TGTGCCAGCAGTCAGAGGGGGAACTATGGCTACACCTTC
few	TRBV6-1	NA	TRBJ1-5	CASSVHRETHNQPQHF	TGTGCCAGCAGTGTACACAGGGAGACCCACAATCAGCCCCAGCATTTT
once	TRBV29-1	TRBD1	TRBJ1-3	CSVTQGQGSGNTIYF	TGCAGCGTGACTCAAGGACAGGGGTCTGGAAACACCATATATTTT
NA	TRBV7-8	NA	TRBJ1-1	CASSLAHRVENTEAFF	TGTGCCAGCAGCTTAGCTCACAGGGTCGAGAACACTGAAGCTTTCTTT
NA	TRBV2	TRBD1	TRBJ1-1	CASSDPGTGGFTEAFF	TGTGCCAGCAGTGATCCCGGTACAGGGGGCTTCACTGAAGCTTTCTTT
NA	TRBV5-1	NA	TRBJ1-6	CASSYGKQGSLNSPLHF	TGCGCCAGCAGCTACGGAAAACAGGGTTCTCTTAATTCACCCCTCCACTTT
NA	TRBV5-1	NA	TRBJ1-3	CASSLGAGPGNTIYF	TGCGCCAGCAGCTTGGGTGCAGGGCCTGGAAACACCATATATTTT
NA	TRBV4-2	NA	TRBJ2-1	CASSQGLKAGSNEQFF	TGTGCCAGCAGCCAAGGGTTGAAGGCAGGGTCTAATGAGCAGTTCTTC
NA	TRBV7-3	TRBD2	TRBJ2-3	CASSPGLAGGADTQYF	TGTGCCAGCAGCCCGGGACTAGCGGGGGGGGCAGATACGCAGTATTTT
NA	TRBV6-1	NA	TRBJ1-1	CASSEALKETEAFF	TGTGCCAGCAGTGAGGCCCTCAAGGAGACTGAAGCTTTCTTT
NA	TRBV15	TRBD1	TRBJ1-2	CATSKQGAHGYTF	TGTGCCACCAGCAAACAGGGGGCGCACGGCTACACCTTC
NA	TRBV12-3/TRBV12-4	NA	TRBJ1-2	CASTPRWEYGYTF	TGTGCCAGCACCCCCAGGTGGGAGTATGGCTACACCTTC
NA	TRBV5-1	TRBD1	TRBJ1-1	CASSTWTGTTEAFF	TGCGCCAGCAGCACCTGGACAGGGACCACTGAAGCTTTCTTT
NA	TRBV5-1	TRBD2	TRBJ2-1	CASSPGGTSTNEQFF	TGCGCCAGCAGCCCGGGGGGGACTAGCACGAATGAGCAGTTCTTC
NA	TRBV4-2	NA	TRBJ2-7	CASSQASDSYEQYF	TGTGCCAGCAGCCAGGCTAGCGACTCCTACGAGCAGTACTTC